The 12 T cell receptor beta chains listed next were all sequenced from one sample in a study of T cell responses to AZD1222 COVID-19 vaccine. Assay used: immunoSEQ multiplex PCR; TCRdb lists only in-frame clones, some missing. The sample has 90,000 to 110,000 clones, 88% seen once. This specimen consisted of peripheral blood, obtained on day 0 of AZD1222 vaccination. These receptors all come from an adult in good health.

V gene TRBV5-5 combines with J gene TRBJ2-3; tentatively, D is TRBD2 (6 bases). The CDR3 runs 19 residues. CDR1 is SGHKS, CDR2 YYEKEE, per germline (reference sequence). Trimming removed 2 bases from V and 2 bases from J, with 24 bases in between. CDR3 bases: TGTGCCAGCAGCTTTTCTCTAGCGTTTATCCTAAGAGACACAGATACGCAGTATTTT. It codes for CASSFSLAFILRDTDTQYF.

The chain has TRBV10-3 and TRBJ1-3, with D maybe TRBD1 (5 bases). Germline CDR1 reads ENHRY; CDR2 reads SYGVKD. CDR3 length: 15 residues. V was pared by 0 bases and J by 7 bases, with 13 bases between. This CDR3 reads CAISESFLRGNTIYF. The DNA of the CDR3 is TGTGCCATCAGTGAGTCATTTTTGAGGGGTAACACCATATATTTT.

The chain combines TRBV7-3 with TRBJ1-3, with no clear D. Germline loops: CDR1 SGHTA, CDR2 FQGTGA. The CDR3 extends over 15 amino acids. Trimming shortened V by 4 bases and J by 7 bases, and 17 bases separated the two germline ends. Written as DNA, the CDR3 is TGTGCCAGCAGCTCGGACGGGTCAACGGGGAACACCATATATTTT. It translates to CASSSDGSTGNTIYF.

The rearrangement joins TRBV5-4 to TRBJ1-1; TRBD1 might be the D (6 bases). Between the trimmed V and J ends, which lost 0 bases and 3 bases, there was a span of 9 bases. The CDR3 has 14 amino acids. CDR1 is SGHNT and CDR2 is YYREEE in the germline V gene (reference sequence). Here the CDR3 reads CASSLGAGDTEAFF. In DNA form, the CDR3 reads TGTGCCAGCAGCTTGGGCGCAGGGGACACTGAAGCTTTCTTT.

The chain couples TRBV2 to TRBJ2-7, with D tentatively TRBD2 (5 bases). The length of the CDR3 is 15 residues. The V and J ends lost 6 bases and 3 bases respectively, with 18 bases between them. Germline loops: CDR1 SNHLY, CDR2 FYNNEI. The CDR3 is CASSEPSGTHYEQYF. CDR3 DNA sequence: TGTGCCAGCAGCGAGCCCAGCGGAACTCACTACGAGCAGTACTTC. The entire variable domain, with the rest obtained from reference TRBV2 and TRBJ2-7, is as follows: EPEVTQTPSHQVTQMGQEVILRCVPISNHLYFYWYRQILGQKVEFLVSFYNNEISEKSEIFDDQFSVERPDGSNFTLKIRSTKLEDSAMYFCASSEPSGTHYEQYFGPGTRLTVT.

The chain employs TRBV4-2 and TRBJ2-1; 9 bases fit TRBD2. With V trimmed by 5 bases and J by 8 bases, 10 bases remained unmatched. The CDR3 has 15 residues. The germline gives CDR1 LGHNA, CDR2 YNFKEQ. CDR3 nucleotide sequence: TGTGCCAGCAGCACCAAACTAGCGGGTAACGATGAGCAGTTCTTC. This codes for CASSTKLAGNDEQFF.

This chain connects TRBV20-1 to TRBJ1-1; no definite D call. Trimming cost V 4 bases and J 7 bases, with 10 bases left between them. The CDR3 consists of 11 residues. Germline V gene sequence: CDR1 DFQATT, CDR2 SNEGSKA (reference sequence). The CDR3 bases are TGCAGTGCTACCCGACCAGTTGAAGCTTTCTTT. Amino acid sequence: CSATRPVEAFF.

The chain carries TRBV4-1 and TRBJ1-6; tentative D call: TRBD1 (5 bases). Per germline, CDR1 MGHRA and CDR2 YSYEKL. V shed 0 bases and J shed 7 bases, with 16 bases lying between them. The length of the CDR3 is 17 residues. The CDR3 DNA reads TGCGCCAGCAGCCAAGATTCAGGGATTAGTTGGAATTCACCCCTCCACTTT. Translating it yields CASSQDSGISWNSPLHF.

The chain joins TRBV11-2 to TRBJ2-7, with D tentatively TRBD1 or TRBD2 (6 bases each). V lost 3 bases and J lost 6, with 18 bases in between. Germline V gives CDR1 SGHAT, CDR2 FQNNGV. The CDR3 extends over 15 amino acids. CDR3 sequence reads: CASSFLEGGRSEQYF. CDR3 DNA sequence: TGTGCCAGCAGCTTTCTCGAGGGGGGCAGGTCCGAGCAGTACTTC.

This clone was observed once. CDR3 DNA sequence: TGTGCCGCACGAGAAGGAAACTATGGCTACACCTTC. Encoded protein: CAAREGNYGYTF. The V gene is TRBV6-5, the J gene TRBJ1-2; D uncertain. From germline, CDR1 is MNHEY and CDR2 SVGAGI. The CDR3 contains 12 residues. The ends were cut back, 11 bases at V and 2 bases at J, with 12 bases in the middle.

The rearrangement joins TRBV9 to TRBJ2-7, with D uncertain. V was pared by 0 bases and J by 4 bases, with 14 bases between. Germline CDR1 is SGDLS and CDR2 is YYNGEE. There are 15 residues in the CDR3. Here the CDR3 DNA reads TGTGCCAGCAGCGTAGCGGGTACAAGTCATTACGAGCAGTACTTC. Amino acid sequence: CASSVAGTSHYEQYF.

The chain joins TRBV5-1 to TRBJ2-7; D uncertain. Trimming removed 1 base from V and 2 bases from J, with 13 bases in between. In germline, CDR1 is SGHRS, CDR2 YFSETQ. The CDR3 sequence is 15 residues long. CDR3 coding DNA: TGCGCCAGCAGCTTGAGTCTCGGTACTACCTACGAGCAGTACTTC. It codes for CASSLSLGTTYEQYF. Based on the CDR3 plus reference TRBV5-1 and TRBJ2-7, the full variable domain is KAGVTQTPRYLIKTRGQQVTLSCSPISGHRSVSWYQQTPGQGLQFLFEYFSETQRNKGNFPGRFSGRQFSNSRSEMNVSTLELGDSALYLCASSLSLGTTYEQYFGPGTRLTVT.